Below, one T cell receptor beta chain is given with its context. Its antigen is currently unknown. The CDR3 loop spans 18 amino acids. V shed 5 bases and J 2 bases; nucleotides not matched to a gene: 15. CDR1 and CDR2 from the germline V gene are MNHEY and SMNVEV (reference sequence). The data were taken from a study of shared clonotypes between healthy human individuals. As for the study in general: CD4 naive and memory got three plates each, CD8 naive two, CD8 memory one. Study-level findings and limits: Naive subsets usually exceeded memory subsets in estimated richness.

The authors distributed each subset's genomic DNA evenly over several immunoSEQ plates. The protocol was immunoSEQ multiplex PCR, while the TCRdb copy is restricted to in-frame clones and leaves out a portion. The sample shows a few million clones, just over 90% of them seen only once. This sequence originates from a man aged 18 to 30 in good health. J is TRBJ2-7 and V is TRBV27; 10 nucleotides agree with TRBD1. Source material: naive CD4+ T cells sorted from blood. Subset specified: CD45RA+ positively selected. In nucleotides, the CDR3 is TGTGCCAGCAGTCTGGGGGGACAGGGGACCAAGCTACCCTACGAGCAGTACTTC. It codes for CASSLGGQGTKLPYEQYF.